Presented here are 4 T cell receptor beta chains from one specimen sequenced in a study of glioma-infiltrating T cells. The iRepertoire nested amplicon-rescue multiplex PCR amplified TCR alpha and beta CDR3s from RNA. TCRdb recomputed calls from the multiplex PCR reads with MiXCR, one row per CDR3 protein. Here the sample spans 4,500 to 6,000 distinct CDR3 sequences, more than 25% being singletons. The sample comprised glioma tissue, nonneoplastic brain tissue, or PBMCs (not recorded which). Every receptor here comes from a human donor with low-grade glioma or glioblastoma, undergoing nonglioma brain surgery, or in good health (not recorded which).

Comments on this clonotype: This clone may be a read error of a much larger clone one base away. The CDR3, as DNA: TGTGCCAGCTCAACGGGACAGGGCTCCTACGAGAAGTACTTC. Translation: CASSTGQGSYEKYF. The V gene is TRBV18, the J gene TRBJ2-7; 9 bases agree with TRBD1. CDR1 and CDR2 from the germline V gene are KGHSH and LQKENI. The CDR3 sequence is 14 residues long.

The chain has TRBV29-1 and TRBJ2-1, with D unresolved. Germline V gives CDR1 SQVTM, CDR2 ANQGSEA. V was trimmed by 3 bases and J by 10 bases, leaving 16 bases between them. The CDR3 has 13 residues. CDR3 sequence reads: CSVEPIFGNEQFF. CDR3 sequence (DNA): TGCAGCGTTGAGCCGATTTTCGGCAACGAGCAGTTCTTC.

By proportion, this clonotype is medium-sized. The CDR3 is CASSQDSRGETQYF. CDR3 in DNA: TGTGCCAGCAGCCAAGATAGTCGGGGAGAGACCCAGTACTTC. This sequence joins TRBV4-2 and TRBJ2-5; maybe TRBD2 (5 bases). Germline V gene lookup returns CDR1 LGHNA and CDR2 YNFKEQ. Trimming took off 0 bases at V and 4 bases at J, with 9 bases between the two ends. The CDR3 contains 14 residues.

Sample share makes this clonotype large. The chain is built from TRBV25-1 and TRBJ1-2; D gene uncertain. V was cut by 4 bases and J by 8 bases, with 11 bases left in between. This CDR3 region has 12 residues. Germline CDR1 and CDR2: MGHDK and SYGVNS. The CDR3 loop is CASSGPPGGYTF. CDR3 coding DNA: TGTGCCAGCAGTGGACCGCCCGGGGGCTACACCTTC.